These 12 T cell receptor beta chains were all obtained from the same sample, sequenced in a study of T-cell memory formation after mild COVID-19. Each CDR3 protein gets one entry after TCRdb re-called the 5' RACE reads with MiXCR. This repertoire shows 300,000 to 350,000 distinct CDR3 sequences, approximately 19% found once; its top ten account for roughly 20%. The sequenced sample consisted of PBMCs or a T cell subset sorted from them (not recorded which). These receptors all stem from a man younger than 30 who had mild COVID-19 (a few samples of this study predate the infection). Cell type and time point are not known.

The chain employs TRBV29-1 and TRBJ2-7; 7 bases align to TRBD1. Germline V lookup: CDR1 SQVTM, CDR2 ANQGSEA. The J segment lost 3 bases and the V segment lost 0 bases, leaving 2 bases of the junction unmatched. The CDR3 contains 13 residues. The CDR3 here is CSVEENRGYEQYV. The CDR3, as DNA: TGCAGCGTTGAAGAAAACAGGGGCTACGAGCAGTACGTC.

This clonotype was observed at least ten times. The chain employs TRBV2 and TRBJ2-1; D unresolved. CDR3 length: 11 residues. Germline V gives CDR1 SNHLY, CDR2 FYNNEI. V was clipped by 8 bases and J by 3 bases, with 5 bases between them. The DNA for the CDR3 is TGTGCCAGCGACAACTACAATGAGCAGTTCTTC. Amino acid sequence: CASDNYNEQFF.

The V and J genes are TRBV20-1 and TRBJ2-1, with unresolved D. The germline V gene has CDR1 DFQATT and CDR2 SNEGSKA (reference sequence). This CDR3 has 14 residues. V lost 4 bases, J lost 1 base, and 11 bases lay in between. CDR3 DNA sequence: TGCAGTGCTACCCAGTTGTCGTCCTACAATGAGCAGTTCTTC. It specifies CSATQLSSYNEQFF.

This chain uses TRBV6-5 with TRBJ2-2; weak D call: TRBD1 (5 bases). CDR1 and CDR2 (germline): MNHEY, SVGAGI. Between the trimmed V and J ends, which lost 2 bases and 1 base, there was a span of 5 bases. The CDR3 contains 14 residues. The CDR3 protein is CASSYRGNTGELFF. In DNA form, the CDR3 reads TGTGCCAGCAGTTACAGGGGGAACACCGGGGAGCTGTTTTTT.

V gene TRBV4-1 combines with J gene TRBJ1-5; possible D gene TRBD1, 6 bases. V lost 3 bases to trimming and J lost 9 bases, with 18 bases between them. Looked up from germline, CDR1 is MGHRA and CDR2 is YSYEKL. The CDR3 totals 15 residues. CDR3 sequence: CASSHSKGDLGPQHF. The CDR3 DNA reads as TGCGCCAGCAGCCACTCCAAGGGGGATTTAGGGCCCCAGCATTTT.

The J gene is TRBJ1-5, the V gene TRBV12-3 or TRBV12-4, with D possibly being TRBD1 (6 bases). V shed 3 bases and J shed 0 bases, with 9 bases lying between them. The CDR3 has 15 residues. The CDR3: CASSFGRGSNQPQHF. CDR3 DNA sequence: TGTGCCAGCAGTTTTGGCAGGGGTAGCAATCAGCCCCAGCATTTT.

The V call is TRBV2, the J call TRBJ2-4; D could derive from TRBD1 or TRBD2 (5 bases each). The CDR3 spans 13 residues. Germline-derived CDR1 and CDR2 are SNHLY and FYNNEI. V lost 8 bases and J 4 bases, leaving 12 bases between the germline ends. In nucleotides, the CDR3 is TGTGCCAGCTACCGGGACCGAAAAAACATTCAGTACTTC. Its translation: CASYRDRKNIQYF. The full variable domain, its missing parts supplied by reference TRBV2 and TRBJ2-4, is EPEVTQTPSHQVTQMGQEVILRCVPISNHLYFYWYRQILGQKVEFLVSFYNNEISEKSEIFDDQFSVERPDGSNFTLKIRSTKLEDSAMYFCASYRDRKNIQYFGAGTRLSVL.

The rearrangement joins TRBV12-3 or TRBV12-4 to TRBJ1-6, with TRBD1 matching over 8 bases. The trim removed 1 base at V and 10 bases at J, leaving 6 bases unmatched. The CDR3 contains 15 residues. CDR3 sequence: CASSLGQGYRSPLHF. The CDR3 coding sequence is TGTGCCAGCAGTTTAGGACAGGGGTACCGGTCACCCCTCCACTTT.

This clonotype was observed a handful of times. The genes are TRBV5-1 and TRBJ1-1, with D tentatively TRBD1 (6 bases). Trimming took off 4 bases at V and 1 base at J, with 11 bases between the two ends. Per germline, CDR1 SGHRS and CDR2 YFSETQ. This CDR3 has 14 residues. CDR3 amino acids: CASSPGVPNTEAFF. The CDR3 DNA sequence: TGCGCCAGCAGCCCAGGGGTTCCGAACACTGAAGCTTTCTTT.

This clonotype was detected only a few times. The chain carries TRBV5-1 and TRBJ2-1; 8 positions agree with TRBD2. The CDR3 contains 18 residues. With 2 bases clipped from V and 0 bases from J, the junction kept 10 bases outside the gene matches. The germline V gene encodes CDR1 SGHRS and CDR2 YFSETQ. In nucleotides, the CDR3 is TGCGCCAGCAGCTTCGGGGGGGCAGTAAGTAGCTCCTACAATGAGCAGTTCTTC. As protein: CASSFGGAVSSSYNEQFF.

This clonotype has more than one count but fewer than ten. The V and J genes are TRBV2 and TRBJ1-2; no clear D gene. Trimming shortened V by 6 bases and J by 3 bases, and 8 bases separated the two germline ends. The CDR3 has 12 amino acids. The germline CDR1 and CDR2 sequences are SNHLY and FYNNEI. The CDR3 sequence: CASRREDYGYTF. In DNA, the CDR3 is TGTGCCAGCAGGAGGGAAGACTATGGCTACACCTTC.

This chain connects TRBV25-1 to TRBJ2-5, with D possibly TRBD1 on 5 matching bases. V lost 3 bases and J lost 5, with 13 bases in between. Germline V gene data show CDR1 as MGHDK and CDR2 as SYGVNS. This CDR3 contains 14 residues. CDR3 loop: CASSDRRAGETQYF. The CDR3 DNA sequence: TGTGCCAGCAGTGACCGCAGGGCTGGGGAGACCCAGTACTTC.